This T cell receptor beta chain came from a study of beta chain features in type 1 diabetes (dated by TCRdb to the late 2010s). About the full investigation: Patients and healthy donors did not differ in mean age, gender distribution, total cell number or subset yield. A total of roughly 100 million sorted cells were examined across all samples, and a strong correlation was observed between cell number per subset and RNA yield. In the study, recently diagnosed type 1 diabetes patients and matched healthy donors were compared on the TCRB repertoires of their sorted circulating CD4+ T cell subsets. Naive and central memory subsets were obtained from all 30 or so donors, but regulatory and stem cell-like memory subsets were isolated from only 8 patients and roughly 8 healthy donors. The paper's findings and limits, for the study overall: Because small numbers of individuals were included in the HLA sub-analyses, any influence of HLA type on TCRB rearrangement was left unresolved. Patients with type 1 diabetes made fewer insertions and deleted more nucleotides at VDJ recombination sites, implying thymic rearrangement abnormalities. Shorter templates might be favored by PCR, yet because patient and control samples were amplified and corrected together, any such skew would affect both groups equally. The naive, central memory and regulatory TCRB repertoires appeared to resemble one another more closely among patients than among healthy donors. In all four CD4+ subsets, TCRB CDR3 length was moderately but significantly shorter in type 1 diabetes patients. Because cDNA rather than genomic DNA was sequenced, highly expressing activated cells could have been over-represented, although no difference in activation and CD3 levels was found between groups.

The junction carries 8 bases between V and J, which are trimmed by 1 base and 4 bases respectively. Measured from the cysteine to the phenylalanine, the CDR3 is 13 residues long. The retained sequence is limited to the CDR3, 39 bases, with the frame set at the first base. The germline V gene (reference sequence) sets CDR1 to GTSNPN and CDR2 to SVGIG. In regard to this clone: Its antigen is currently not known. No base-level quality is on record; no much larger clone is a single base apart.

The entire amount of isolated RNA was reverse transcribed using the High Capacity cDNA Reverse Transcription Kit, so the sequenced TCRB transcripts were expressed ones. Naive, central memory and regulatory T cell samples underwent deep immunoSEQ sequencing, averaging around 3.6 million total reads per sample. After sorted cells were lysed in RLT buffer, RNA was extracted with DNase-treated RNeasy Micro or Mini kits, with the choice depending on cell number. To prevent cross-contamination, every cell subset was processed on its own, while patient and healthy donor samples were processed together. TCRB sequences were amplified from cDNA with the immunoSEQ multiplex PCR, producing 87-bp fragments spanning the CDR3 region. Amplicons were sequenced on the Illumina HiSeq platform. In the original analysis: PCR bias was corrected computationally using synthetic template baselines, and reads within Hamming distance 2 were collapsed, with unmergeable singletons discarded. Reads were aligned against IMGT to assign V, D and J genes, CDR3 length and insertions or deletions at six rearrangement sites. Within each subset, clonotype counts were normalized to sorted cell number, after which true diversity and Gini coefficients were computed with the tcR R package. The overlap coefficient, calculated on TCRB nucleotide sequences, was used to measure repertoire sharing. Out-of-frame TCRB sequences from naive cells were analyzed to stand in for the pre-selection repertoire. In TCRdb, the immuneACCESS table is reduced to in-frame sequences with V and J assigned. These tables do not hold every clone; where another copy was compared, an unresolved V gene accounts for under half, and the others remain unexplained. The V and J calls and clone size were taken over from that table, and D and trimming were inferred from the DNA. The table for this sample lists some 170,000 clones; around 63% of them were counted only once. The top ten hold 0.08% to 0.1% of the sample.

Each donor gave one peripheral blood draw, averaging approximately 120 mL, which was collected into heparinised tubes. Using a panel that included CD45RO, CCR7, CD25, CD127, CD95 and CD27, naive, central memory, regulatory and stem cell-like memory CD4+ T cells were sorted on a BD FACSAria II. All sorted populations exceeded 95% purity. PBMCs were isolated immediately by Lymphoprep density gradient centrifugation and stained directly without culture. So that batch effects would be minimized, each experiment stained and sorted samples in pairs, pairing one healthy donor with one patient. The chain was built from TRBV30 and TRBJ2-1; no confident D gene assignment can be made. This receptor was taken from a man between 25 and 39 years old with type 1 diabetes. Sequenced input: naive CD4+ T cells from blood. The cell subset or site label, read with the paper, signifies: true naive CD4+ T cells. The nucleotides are TGTGCCTGGAGTGGGCAGGTTTACAATGAGCAGTTCTTC. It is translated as CAWSGQVYNEQFF.